This T cell receptor beta chain is drawn from a study of PD-1 blockade in classical Hodgkin lymphoma (TCRdb year 2020). In terms of the full investigation: Nivolumab dosing was 3 mg/kg intravenously every 2 weeks, continuing until either disease progression or unacceptable toxicity. The study used CyTOF and TCR beta sequencing to define a peripheral blood immune signature of response to PD-1 blockade in classical Hodgkin lymphoma.

Broad study findings and their caveats: Trial patients with a complete response had baseline diversity similar to that of newly diagnosed patients, while partial responders and progressors had significantly lower diversity. Only a single clinical trial cohort was studied, and what caused the repertoire differences, possibly disease activity or prior therapy, remained undefined. CD4+ but not CD8+ TCR diversity rose significantly by C4D1 (p=0.0027 vs p=0.16), most apparent in complete responders (p=0.02). Baseline TCR diversity was reported to be lower in newly diagnosed patients than in healthy donors and to be lower still in relapsed/refractory patients. Diversity was lower in patients who began nivolumab less than 1 year after ASCT, so these patients were left out of later analyses to avoid confounding by immune reconstitution.

Points on this clone: The clone's antigen remains unknown. Base qualities are not at hand, and no much larger clone is one base apart.

The time point label corresponds to: cycle 4 day 1 (C4D1), after 5 to 7 weeks of nivolumab. Relapse after autologous stem cell transplantation had occurred in all trial patients, and cohorts A, B and C were distinguished by prior brentuximab vedotin exposure. The trial cohort included 50 to 70 patients with relapsed/refractory classical Hodgkin lymphoma, and each patient had a best overall response of complete response, partial response or progressive disease. Single-agent nivolumab was administered to trial patients in the multi-cohort phase II CheckMate 205 trial. An independent review committee assessed best overall response by applying the 2007 International Working Group response criteria. PBMCs from the trial were collected at three points: immediately before nivolumab initiation (C1D1), and during therapy at cycle 2 day 1 and cycle 4 day 1. Peripheral blood was collected in 8 mL Vacutainer Cell Preparation Tubes, from which PBMCs were isolated by centrifugation and then cryopreserved.

Genomic DNA was extracted with the Qiagen DNeasy kit from unsorted PBMCs and from negatively selected CD4+ and CD8+ fractions. Using primers that anneal to V and J segments, immunoSEQ multiplex PCR amplified the TCR beta CDR3 regions. A synthetic immune receptor repertoire was used to minimize amplification bias, and any residual bias was removed computationally once sequencing was done. The authors' pipeline ran thus. Custom Python scripts were used to quantify repertoire diversity as the Shannon entropy index. The unsorted, CD4+ and CD8+ repertoires were each analyzed separately, with the exception of combined analyses, where CD4+ and CD8+ sequences were merged in silico. A clone was considered expanded if an increase in frequency of at least 2-fold after treatment relative to C1D1 was found, and a pseudocount of 0.5 was applied to clones undetected at baseline. Clones with 0 or 1 copy at C1D1 were classified as singleton clones, and clones with 2 or more copies were classified as non-singleton clones. Clones expanded in unsorted samples were annotated as CD4+, CD8+ or unknown by matching protein sequences in sorted samples from the same patient. Wilcoxon tests on paired samples were used to test diversity changes from C1D1 to C4D1. TCRdb carries this immuneACCESS record with in-frame sequences only. Its versions omit some clonotypes, under half of them owing to an unresolved V gene in the studies checked, with the rest unexplained. V and J calls and clone size are given by that table; D and trimming were obtained from the DNA. This sample is represented by about 89,000 clones; 90% of them were singletons. Of the sample, 2.9% falls within the top ten clones.

Sample: peripheral blood mononuclear cells (PBMCs), taken before the fourth cycle of nivolumab. The origin of this receptor is a human donor with classical Hodgkin lymphoma.

The nucleotide sequence reads TGTGCCAGCAGCTTATTCGGGGGAGGGCCCACCGGCATTGGCTACACCTTC. Its translation reads: CASSLFGGGPTGIGYTF. The sequence joins TRBV7-2 to TRBJ1-2, and TRBD1 may be the D gene, going by 5 matching bases. Measured from the cysteine to the phenylalanine, the CDR3 is 17 residues long. This entry keeps only the CDR3 DNA: 51 bases, framed from base 1. The V and J ends are trimmed by 2 bases and 7 bases, leaving 23 bases between them. The germline V gene yields SGHTA for CDR1 and FQGNSA for CDR2.